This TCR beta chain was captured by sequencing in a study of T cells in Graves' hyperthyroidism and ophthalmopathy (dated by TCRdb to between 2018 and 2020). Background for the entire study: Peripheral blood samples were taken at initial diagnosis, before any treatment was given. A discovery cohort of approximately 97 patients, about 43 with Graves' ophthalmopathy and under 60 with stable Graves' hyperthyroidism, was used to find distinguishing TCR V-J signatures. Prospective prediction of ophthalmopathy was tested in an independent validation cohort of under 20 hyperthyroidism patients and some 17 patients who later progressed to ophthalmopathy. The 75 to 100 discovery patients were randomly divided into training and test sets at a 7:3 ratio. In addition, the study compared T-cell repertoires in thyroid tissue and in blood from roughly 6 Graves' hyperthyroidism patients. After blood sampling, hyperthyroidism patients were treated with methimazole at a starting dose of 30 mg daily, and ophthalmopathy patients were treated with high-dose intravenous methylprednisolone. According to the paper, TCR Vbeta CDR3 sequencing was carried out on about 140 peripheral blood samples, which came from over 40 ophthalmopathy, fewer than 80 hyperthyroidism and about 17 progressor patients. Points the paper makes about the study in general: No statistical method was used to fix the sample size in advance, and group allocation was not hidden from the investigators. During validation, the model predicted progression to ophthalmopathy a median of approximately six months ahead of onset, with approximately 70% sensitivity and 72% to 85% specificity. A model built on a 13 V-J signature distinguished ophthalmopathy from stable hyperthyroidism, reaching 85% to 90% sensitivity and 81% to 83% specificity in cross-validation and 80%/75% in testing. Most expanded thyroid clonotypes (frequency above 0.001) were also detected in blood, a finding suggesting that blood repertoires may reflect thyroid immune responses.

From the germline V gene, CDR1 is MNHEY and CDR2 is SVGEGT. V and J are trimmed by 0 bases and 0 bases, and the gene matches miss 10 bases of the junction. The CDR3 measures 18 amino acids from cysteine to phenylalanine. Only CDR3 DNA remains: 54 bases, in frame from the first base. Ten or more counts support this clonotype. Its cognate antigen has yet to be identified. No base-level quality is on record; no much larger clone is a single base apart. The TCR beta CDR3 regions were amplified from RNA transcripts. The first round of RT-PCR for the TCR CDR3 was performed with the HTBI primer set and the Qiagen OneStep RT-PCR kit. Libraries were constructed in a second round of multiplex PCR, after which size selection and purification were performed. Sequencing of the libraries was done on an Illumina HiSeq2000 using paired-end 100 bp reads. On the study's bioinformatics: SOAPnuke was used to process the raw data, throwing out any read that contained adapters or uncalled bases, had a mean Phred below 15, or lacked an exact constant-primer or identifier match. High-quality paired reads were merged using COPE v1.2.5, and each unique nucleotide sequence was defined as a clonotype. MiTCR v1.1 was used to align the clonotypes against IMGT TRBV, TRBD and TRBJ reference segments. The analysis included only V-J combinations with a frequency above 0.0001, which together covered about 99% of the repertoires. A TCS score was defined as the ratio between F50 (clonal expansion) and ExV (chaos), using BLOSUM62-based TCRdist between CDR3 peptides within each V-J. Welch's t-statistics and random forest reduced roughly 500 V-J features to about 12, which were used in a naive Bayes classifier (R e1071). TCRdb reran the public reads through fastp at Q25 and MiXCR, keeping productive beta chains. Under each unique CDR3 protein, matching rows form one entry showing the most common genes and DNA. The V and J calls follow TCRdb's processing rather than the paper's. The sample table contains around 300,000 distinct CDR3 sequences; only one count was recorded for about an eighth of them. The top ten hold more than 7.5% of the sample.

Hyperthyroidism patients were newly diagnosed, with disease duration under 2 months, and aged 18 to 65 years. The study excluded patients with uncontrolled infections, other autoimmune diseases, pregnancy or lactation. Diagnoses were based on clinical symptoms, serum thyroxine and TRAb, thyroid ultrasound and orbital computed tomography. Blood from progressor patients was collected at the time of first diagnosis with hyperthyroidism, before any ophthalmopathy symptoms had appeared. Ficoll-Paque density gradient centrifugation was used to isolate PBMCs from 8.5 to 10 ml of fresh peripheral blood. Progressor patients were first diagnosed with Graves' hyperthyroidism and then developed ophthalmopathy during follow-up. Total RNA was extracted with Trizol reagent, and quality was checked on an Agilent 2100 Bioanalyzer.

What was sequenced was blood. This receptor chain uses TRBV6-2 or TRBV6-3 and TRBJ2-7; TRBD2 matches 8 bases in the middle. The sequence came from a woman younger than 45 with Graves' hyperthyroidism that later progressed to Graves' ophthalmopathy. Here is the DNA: TGTGCCAGCAGTTACTCCGTCCTTAGCGGGGAGACCTCCTACGAGCAGTACTTC. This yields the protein CASSYSVLSGETSYEQYF.